This record covers a single T cell receptor beta chain. Its antigen is not identified. All of the isolated RNA was reverse transcribed, so expressed TCRB transcripts were sequenced. Each stem cell-like memory T cell sample yielded some 920,000 reads on average. Only in-frame clones appear in the TCRdb table, and some are missing; sequencing was by immunoSEQ multiplex PCR. The sample contains 40,000 to 65,000 clones, 50% to 75% of which appear only once. The record originates from a study of beta chain features in type 1 diabetes. Germline V gene lookup returns CDR1 SGHRS and CDR2 YFSETQ. J lost 2 bases, V lost 3 bases, and 7 bases had no gene match. The CDR3 extends over 16 amino acids. Study-wide points: Shorter TCRB CDR3s, moderately but significantly so, marked every one of the four CD4+ subsets in Type 1 diabetes patients.

This TCR was recovered from a woman in her twenties or thirties with type 1 diabetes. The rearrangement joins TRBV5-1 to TRBJ2-1; 8 bases line up with TRBD1. What was sequenced was stem cell memory CD4+ T cells from blood. The CDR3 nucleotides read TGCGCCAGCAGCTCAACAGGGGGGTTAACCTACAATGAGCAGTTCTTC. Translation gives CASSSTGGLTYNEQFF.